The 3 T cell receptor beta chains below come from one sample, sequenced in a study of blood T cell repertoires in COVID-19. Measured with immunoSEQ multiplex PCR; TCRdb has only the in-frame clones, and not every one. The sample has a few hundred thousand clones, roughly 90% seen once. Sequencing input: peripheral blood. Source of these receptors: a woman in her thirties with COVID-19, enrolled during active disease.

The chain recombines TRBV28 with TRBJ1-3, with D tentatively TRBD1 (5 bases). Germline CDR1 reads MDHEN; CDR2 reads SYDVKM. The CDR3 is made up of 17 amino acids. The ends were cut back, 4 bases at V and 0 bases at J, with 16 bases in the middle. The CDR3 nucleotides read TGTGCCAGCAGTTCTGCTGGAGTGGGGCACTCTGGAAACACCATATATTTT. It is translated as CASSSAGVGHSGNTIYF. Using reference TRBV28 and TRBJ1-3 for the parts outside the CDR3, the full variable domain is DVKVTQSSRYLVKRTGEKVFLECVQDMDHENMFWYRQDPGLGLRLIYFSYDVKMKEKGDIPEGYSVSREKKERFSLILESASTNQTSMYLCASSSAGVGHSGNTIYFGEGSWLTVV.

The chain recombines TRBV27 with TRBJ2-3; 8 bases match TRBD2. The CDR3 is 16 amino acids. Germline V gives CDR1 MNHEY, CDR2 SMNVEV (reference sequence). J gave up 8 bases and V 6 bases, and 16 bases lay outside the gene matches. CDR3 DNA: TGTGCCAGCAGGCTAACCGGGACTAGGCCTCGGGGTACGCAGTATTTT. Translated, it gives CASRLTGTRPRGTQYF.

The V gene is TRBV5-1, the J gene TRBJ1-1; D unresolved. V was cut by 4 bases and J by 0 bases, with 10 bases left in between. Germline lookup yields CDR1 SGHRS and CDR2 YFSETQ. The CDR3 contains 14 residues. CDR3 protein: CASSPQILNTEAFF. The CDR3 nucleotides are TGCGCCAGCAGCCCCCAGATTTTGAACACTGAAGCTTTCTTT. The full variable domain, completed using reference TRBV5-1 and TRBJ1-1, is KAGVTQTPRYLIKTRGQQVTLSCSPISGHRSVSWYQQTPGQGLQFLFEYFSETQRNKGNFPGRFSGRQFSNSRSEMNVSTLELGDSALYLCASSPQILNTEAFFGQGTRLTVV.